The 16 T cell receptor beta chains listed next were all sequenced from one sample in a study of T-cell reconstitution after alpha-beta-depleted transplantation in children. It was with unique molecular identifiers that the TCRbeta library was prepared. TCRdb reprocessed the PCR reads with MiXCR, giving one entry per CDR3 protein. The top ten hold 2.6% of the sample, which has hundreds of thousands of distinct CDR3 sequences, around 12% seen once. Specimen: PBMCs from the stem cell graft donor, collected from the stem cell graft. These TCRs come from a human donor who donated a stem cell graft to a child with acute lymphoblastic leukemia.

This clonotype was recorded at least ten times. The chain uses TRBV15 and TRBJ2-3; no reliable D call. Trimming shortened V by 6 bases and J by 2 bases, and 9 bases separated the two germline ends. CDR3 size: 13 residues. CDR1 LNHNV and CDR2 YYDKDF come from the germline V gene (reference sequence). Written as DNA, the CDR3 is TGTGCCACCAGGCGGTACGACACAGATACGCAGTATTTT. Translated, it gives CATRRYDTDTQYF.

V is TRBV7-2 and J is TRBJ1-3; D is perhaps TRBD1 (5 bases). Trimming took off 1 base at V and 2 bases at J, with 9 bases between the two ends. The CDR3 has 15 amino acids. The germline V gene has CDR1 SGHTA and CDR2 FQGNSA. This CDR3 reads CASSLVWGTGNTIYF. For the CDR3, the DNA is TGTGCCAGCAGCTTAGTATGGGGCACTGGAAACACCATATATTTT.

This clonotype was observed at least ten times. The chain has TRBV7-6 and TRBJ2-2; D perhaps matches TRBD1 (6 bases). Germline CDR1 and CDR2: SGHVS and FNYEAQ. The V end was cut by 5 bases, the J end by 6 bases, with 16 bases between. This CDR3 is built from 15 residues. The CDR3 sequence is CASSPWDKPAGELFF. The CDR3 DNA reads TGTGCCAGCAGCCCTTGGGACAAACCGGCCGGGGAGCTGTTTTTT.

The DNA of the CDR3 is TGTGCCAGACCAACCGGGACGGACAAAGGTTACACCGGGGAGCTGTTTTTT. Encoded protein: CARPTGTDKGYTGELFF. The rearrangement uses TRBV19 and TRBJ2-2; D may correspond to TRBD1 or TRBD2 (5 bases each). V lost 9 bases and J 3 bases, leaving 23 bases between the germline ends. The CDR3 length is 17 residues. Per the germline V gene, CDR1 is LNHDA and CDR2 is SQIVND (reference sequence). The full variable domain, completed using reference TRBV19 and TRBJ2-2, is DGGITQSPKYLFRKEGQNVTLSCEQNLNHDAMYWYRQDPGQGLRLIYYSQIVNDFQKGDIAEGYSVSREKKESFPLTVTSAQKNPTAFYLCARPTGTDKGYTGELFFGEGSRLTVL.

This clonotype has a count of ten or more. This chain connects TRBV20-1 to TRBJ2-1; D might be TRBD2 (6 bases). Trimming took off 6 bases at V and 8 bases at J, with 17 bases between the two ends. CDR1 and CDR2 (germline): DFQATT, SNEGSKA (reference sequence). The CDR3 contains 13 residues. CDR3 protein: CSAPLSGEDEQFF. CDR3 in DNA: TGCAGTGCCCCCCTAAGTGGGGAGGATGAGCAGTTCTTC.

This clonotype was observed at least ten times. This chain joins TRBV25-1 and TRBJ1-4, with no clear D. V lost 8 bases, J lost 14 bases, and 27 bases lay in between. The CDR3 spans 15 residues. Germline CDR1 and CDR2: MGHDK and SYGVNS. The CDR3 nucleotides read TGTGCCAGCTATTTAGTGGGGTCCAGAACGAGTGGGCTGTTTTTT. It codes for CASYLVGSRTSGLFF.

This clonotype was seen at least ten times. J is TRBJ2-2 and V is TRBV5-1; unclear D gene. The CDR3 is 17 residues long. Trimming took 0 bases from V and 3 from J, leaving 15 bases between them. Germline assignment: CDR1 SGHRS and CDR2 YFSETQ. CDR3: CASSLVSPMSDTGELFF. The CDR3 bases are TGCGCCAGCAGCTTGGTATCTCCAATGTCGGACACCGGGGAGCTGTTTTTT. Together with reference TRBV5-1 and TRBJ2-2, the CDR3 gives the full variable domain: KAGVTQTPRYLIKTRGQQVTLSCSPISGHRSVSWYQQTPGQGLQFLFEYFSETQRNKGNFPGRFSGRQFSNSRSEMNVSTLELGDSALYLCASSLVSPMSDTGELFFGEGSRLTVL.

Many counts were recorded for this clonotype. The V gene is TRBV3-1, the J gene TRBJ1-3, with D perhaps TRBD1 (6 bases). The CDR3 consists of 15 residues. Germline loops: CDR1 LGHDT, CDR2 YNNKEL (reference sequence). V was clipped by 3 bases and J by 2 bases, with 11 bases between them. CDR3 region: CASSHRQGPGNTIYF. As DNA, the CDR3 is TGTGCCAGCAGCCATCGGCAGGGGCCTGGAAACACCATATATTTT.

This clonotype has ten or more counts. The V gene is TRBV4-2, the J gene TRBJ1-2; D unresolved. The CDR3 spans 15 residues. Trimming took off 4 bases at V and 3 bases at J, with 15 bases between the two ends. Germline V gives CDR1 LGHNA, CDR2 YNFKEQ. DNA for the CDR3: TGTGCCAGCAGCCCAGAGACGGAGGAGCACTATGGCTACACCTTC. This encodes CASSPETEEHYGYTF.

At least ten counts were recorded for this clonotype. The chain employs TRBV12-3 or TRBV12-4 and TRBJ1-1; 7 nucleotides match TRBD1. This CDR3 is 17 amino acids long. The V and J ends lost 7 bases and 0 bases, in that order; junction bases with no gene match: 14. Here the CDR3 DNA reads TGTGCCAGCACCGAAGCAACAGGGGATTGGATGAACACTGAAGCTTTCTTT. It is translated as CASTEATGDWMNTEAFF.

The sample holds many counts of this clonotype. The chain uses TRBV7-9 and TRBJ1-5, with a possible D match to TRBD1 (6 bases). Germline CDR1 is SEHNR and CDR2 is FQNEAQ (reference sequence). Between the trimmed V and J ends, which lost 5 bases and 3 bases, there was a span of 11 bases. The length of the CDR3 is 14 residues. The CDR3 nucleotides read TGTGCCAGCAGCCCACAGGGTAACAATCAGCCCCAGCATTTT. Protein: CASSPQGNNQPQHF.

This clonotype was observed many times. The chain couples TRBV10-3 to TRBJ1-1; D ambiguous. V dropped 2 bases and J dropped 1 base, with 14 bases sitting between them. This CDR3 comprises 16 residues. CDR1 and CDR2 from the germline V gene are ENHRY and SYGVKD. CDR3 region: CAISELPGRGNTEAFF. For the CDR3, the DNA is TGTGCCATCAGTGAGCTCCCAGGCCGGGGGAACACTGAAGCTTTCTTT.

This clonotype has at least ten counts. The chain is built from TRBV5-1 and TRBJ2-3; the D is unclear. Germline V CDR1 and CDR2: SGHRS, YFSETQ. The CDR3 has 15 residues. Trimming removed 4 bases from V and 5 bases from J, with 17 bases in between. The CDR3 here is CASSPDVGTRDTQYF. The CDR3 bases are TGCGCCAGCAGCCCGGACGTAGGAACCCGAGATACGCAGTATTTT.

This clonotype occurred many times. The chain links TRBV6-4 to TRBJ2-1, with a tentative D call TRBD2 (6 bases). Germline V gene data show CDR1 as MRHNA and CDR2 as SNTAGT. V was trimmed by 6 bases and J by 7 bases, leaving 25 bases between them. The CDR3 runs 17 residues. CDR3 amino acids: CASSPSGGPGPLNEQFF. Here the CDR3 DNA reads TGTGCCAGCAGCCCGTCCGGAGGGCCCGGTCCCCTGAATGAGCAGTTCTTC.

This clonotype showed up many times. V gene TRBV15 combines with J gene TRBJ2-3; 10 bases are a match to TRBD2. Per the germline V gene, CDR1 is LNHNV and CDR2 is YYDKDF (reference sequence). This CDR3 is built from 21 residues. V lost 1 base and J lost 2; bases outside the gene matches: 18. This chain's CDR3 is CATSRAGGEREGLGATDTQYF. The CDR3 DNA sequence: TGTGCCACCAGCAGAGCGGGCGGAGAGCGGGAGGGCCTTGGGGCCACAGATACGCAGTATTTT.

This clonotype was seen ten or more times. This chain uses TRBV4-1 with TRBJ2-4; 10 bases line up with TRBD1. The CDR3 extends over 22 amino acids. Losses at the gene ends were 3 bases for V and 0 bases for J; bases not matched to a gene: 20. The germline V gene has CDR1 MGHRA and CDR2 YSYEKL. CDR3 residues: CASSQGPRTGGISALAKNIQYF. In DNA form, the CDR3 reads TGCGCCAGCAGCCAGGGCCCTAGGACAGGGGGAATTTCAGCTCTAGCCAAAAACATTCAGTACTTC.